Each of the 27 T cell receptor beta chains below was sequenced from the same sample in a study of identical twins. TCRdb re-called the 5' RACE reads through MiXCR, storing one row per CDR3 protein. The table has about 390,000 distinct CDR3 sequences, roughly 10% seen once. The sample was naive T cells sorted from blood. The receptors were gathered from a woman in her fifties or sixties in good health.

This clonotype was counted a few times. CDR3 DNA sequence: TGTGCCAGCAGTCTTACCGGGACAGGGTCTGTCGAGCAGTACTTC. As protein: CASSLTGTGSVEQYF. The rearrangement uses TRBV12-3 or TRBV12-4 and TRBJ2-7, with 9 nucleotides matching TRBD1. The CDR3 loop spans 15 amino acids. Trimming removed 5 bases from V and 6 bases from J; junction bases left unmatched: 11.

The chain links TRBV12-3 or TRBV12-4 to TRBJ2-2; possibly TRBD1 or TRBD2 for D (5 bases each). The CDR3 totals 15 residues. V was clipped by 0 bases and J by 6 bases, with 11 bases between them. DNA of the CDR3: TGTGCCAGCAGTTTAGCAGGGCGAGGGGCCGGGGAGCTGTTTTTT. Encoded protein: CASSLAGRGAGELFF.

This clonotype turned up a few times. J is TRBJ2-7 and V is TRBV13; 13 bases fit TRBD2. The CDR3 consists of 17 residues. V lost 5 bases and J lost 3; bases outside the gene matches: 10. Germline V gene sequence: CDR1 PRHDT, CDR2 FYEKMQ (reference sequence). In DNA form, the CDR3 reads TGTGCCAGCAGCCGGACCGGACTAGCGGGAGAGGTCTACGAGCAGTACTTC. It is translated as CASSRTGLAGEVYEQYF.

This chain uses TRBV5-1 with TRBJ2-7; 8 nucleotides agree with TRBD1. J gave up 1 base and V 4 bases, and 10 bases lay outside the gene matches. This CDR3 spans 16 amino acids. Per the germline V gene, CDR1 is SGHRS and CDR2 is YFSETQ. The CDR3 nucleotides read TGCGCCAGCAGCCAGGGGGCAGGGGGGAAATCCTACGAGCAGTACTTC. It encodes CASSQGAGGKSYEQYF.

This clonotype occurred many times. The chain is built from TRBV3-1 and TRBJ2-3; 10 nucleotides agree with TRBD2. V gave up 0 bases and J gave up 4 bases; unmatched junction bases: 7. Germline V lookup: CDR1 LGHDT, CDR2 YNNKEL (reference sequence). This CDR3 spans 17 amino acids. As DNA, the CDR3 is TGTGCCAGCAGCCAAGATCGGCTAGCGGGAGTGGCAGATACGCAGTATTTT. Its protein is CASSQDRLAGVADTQYF.

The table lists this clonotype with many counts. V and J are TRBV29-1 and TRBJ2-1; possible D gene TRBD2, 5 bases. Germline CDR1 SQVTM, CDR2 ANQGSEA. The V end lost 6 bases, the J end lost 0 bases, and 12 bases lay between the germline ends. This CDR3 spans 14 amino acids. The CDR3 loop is CSVTEVPSYNEQFF. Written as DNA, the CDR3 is TGCAGCGTGACGGAGGTTCCCTCCTACAATGAGCAGTTCTTC.

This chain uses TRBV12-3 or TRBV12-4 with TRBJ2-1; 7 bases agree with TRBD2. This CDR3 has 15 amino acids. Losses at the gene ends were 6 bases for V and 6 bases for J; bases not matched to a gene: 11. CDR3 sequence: CASRYREVGPNEQFF. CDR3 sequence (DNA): TGTGCCAGCAGATACCGGGAGGTGGGGCCCAATGAGCAGTTCTTC.

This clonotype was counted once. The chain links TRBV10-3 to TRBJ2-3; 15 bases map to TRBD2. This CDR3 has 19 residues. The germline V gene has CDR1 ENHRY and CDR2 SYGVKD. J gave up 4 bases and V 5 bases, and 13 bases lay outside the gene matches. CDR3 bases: TGTGCCATCAGTCGGGGACTAGCGGGAGGATTAAAAACCGCAGATACGCAGTATTTT. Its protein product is CAISRGLAGGLKTADTQYF.

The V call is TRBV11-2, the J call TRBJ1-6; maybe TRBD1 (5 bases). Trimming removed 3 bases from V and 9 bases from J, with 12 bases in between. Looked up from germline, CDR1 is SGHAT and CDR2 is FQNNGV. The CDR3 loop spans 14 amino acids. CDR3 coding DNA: TGTGCCAGCAGCTTGGGGGGGTCGGCTTCACCCCTCCACTTT. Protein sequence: CASSLGGSASPLHF.

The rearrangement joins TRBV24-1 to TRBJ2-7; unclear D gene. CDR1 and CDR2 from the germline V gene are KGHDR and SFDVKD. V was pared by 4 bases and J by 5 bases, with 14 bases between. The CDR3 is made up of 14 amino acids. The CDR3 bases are TGTGCCACCAGTGACCCGGCGGCAGCCCACGAGCAGTACTTC. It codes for CATSDPAAAHEQYF.

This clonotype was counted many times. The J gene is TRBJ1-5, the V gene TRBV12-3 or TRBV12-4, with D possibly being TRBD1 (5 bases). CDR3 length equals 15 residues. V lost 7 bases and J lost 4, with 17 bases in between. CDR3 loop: CASTKGQGKNQPQHF. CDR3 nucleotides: TGTGCCAGCACCAAAGGGCAGGGCAAGAATCAGCCCCAGCATTTT.

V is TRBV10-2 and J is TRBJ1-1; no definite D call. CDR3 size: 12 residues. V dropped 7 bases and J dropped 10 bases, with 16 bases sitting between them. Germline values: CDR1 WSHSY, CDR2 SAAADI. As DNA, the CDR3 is TGCGCCAGCACCAAAGACCGGGTTGGAGCTTTCTTT. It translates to CASTKDRVGAFF.

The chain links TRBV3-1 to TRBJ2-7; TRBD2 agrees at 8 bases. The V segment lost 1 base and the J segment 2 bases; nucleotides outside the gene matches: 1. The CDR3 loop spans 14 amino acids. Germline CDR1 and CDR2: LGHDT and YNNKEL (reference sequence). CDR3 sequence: CASSQAGGAYEQYF. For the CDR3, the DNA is TGTGCCAGCAGCCAAGCGGGAGGGGCCTACGAGCAGTACTTC.

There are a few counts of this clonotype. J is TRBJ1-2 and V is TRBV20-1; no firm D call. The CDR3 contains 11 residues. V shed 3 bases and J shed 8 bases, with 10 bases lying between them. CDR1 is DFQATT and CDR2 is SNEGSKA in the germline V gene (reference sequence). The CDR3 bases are TGCAGTGCTAGGGAGCAAGGAGGCTACACCTTC. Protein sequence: CSAREQGGYTF.

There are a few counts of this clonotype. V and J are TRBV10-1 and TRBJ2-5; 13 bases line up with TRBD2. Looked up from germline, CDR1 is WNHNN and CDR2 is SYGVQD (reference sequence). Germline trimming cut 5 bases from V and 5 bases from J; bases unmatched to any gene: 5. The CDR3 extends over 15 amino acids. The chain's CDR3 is CASSKLAGGPETQYF. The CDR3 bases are TGCGCCAGCAGTAAACTAGCGGGAGGGCCGGAGACCCAGTACTTC.

The chain's CDR3 is CATRGRDSNEQFF. The CDR3 coding sequence is TGTGCCACCAGGGGGAGGGACTCCAATGAGCAGTTCTTC. The V call is TRBV24-1, the J call TRBJ2-1; TRBD2 matches 7 bases. V was pared by 7 bases and J by 6 bases, with 5 bases of the junction left unmatched. Germline V gives CDR1 KGHDR, CDR2 SFDVKD. The CDR3 covers 13 residues.

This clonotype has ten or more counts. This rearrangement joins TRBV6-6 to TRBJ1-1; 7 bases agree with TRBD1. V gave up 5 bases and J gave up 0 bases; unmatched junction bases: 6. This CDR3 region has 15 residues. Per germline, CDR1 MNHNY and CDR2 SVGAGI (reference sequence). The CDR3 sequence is CASSRGRFMNTEAFF. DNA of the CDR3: TGTGCCAGCAGTAGGGGGCGGTTCATGAACACTGAAGCTTTCTTT.

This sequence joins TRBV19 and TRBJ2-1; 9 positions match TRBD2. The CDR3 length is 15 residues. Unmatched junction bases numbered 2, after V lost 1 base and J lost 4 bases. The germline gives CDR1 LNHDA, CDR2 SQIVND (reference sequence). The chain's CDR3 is CASSIVTSGYNEQFF. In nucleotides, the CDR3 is TGTGCCAGTAGTATAGTGACTAGCGGATACAATGAGCAGTTCTTC.

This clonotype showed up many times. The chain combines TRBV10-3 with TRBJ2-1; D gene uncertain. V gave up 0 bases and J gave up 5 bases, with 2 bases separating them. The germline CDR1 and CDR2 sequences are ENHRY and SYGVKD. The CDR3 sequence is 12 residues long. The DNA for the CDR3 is TGTGCCATCAGTGAGTCGGACAATGAGCAGTTCTTC. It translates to CAISESDNEQFF.

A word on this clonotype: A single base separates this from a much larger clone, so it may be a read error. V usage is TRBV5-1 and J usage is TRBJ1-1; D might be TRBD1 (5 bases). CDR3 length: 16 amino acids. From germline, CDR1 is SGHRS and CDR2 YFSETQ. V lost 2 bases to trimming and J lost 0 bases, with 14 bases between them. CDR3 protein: CASSLVGDPVNTEAFF. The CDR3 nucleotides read TGCGCCAGCAGCTTAGTGGGGGACCCCGTGAACACTGAAGCTTTCTTT.

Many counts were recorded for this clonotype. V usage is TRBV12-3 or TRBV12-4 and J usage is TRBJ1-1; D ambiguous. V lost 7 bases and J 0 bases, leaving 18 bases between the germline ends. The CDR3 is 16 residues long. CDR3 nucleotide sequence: TGTGCCAGCACCTCGTTGGAGAGGGTGGTGAACACTGAAGCTTTCTTT. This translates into CASTSLERVVNTEAFF.

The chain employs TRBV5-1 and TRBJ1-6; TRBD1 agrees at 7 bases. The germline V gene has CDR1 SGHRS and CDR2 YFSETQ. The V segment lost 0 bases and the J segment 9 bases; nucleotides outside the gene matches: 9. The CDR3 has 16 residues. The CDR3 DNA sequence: TGCGCCAGCAGCTTGGCCGGGACAGACGAAGGTTCACCCCTCCACTTT. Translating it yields CASSLAGTDEGSPLHF.

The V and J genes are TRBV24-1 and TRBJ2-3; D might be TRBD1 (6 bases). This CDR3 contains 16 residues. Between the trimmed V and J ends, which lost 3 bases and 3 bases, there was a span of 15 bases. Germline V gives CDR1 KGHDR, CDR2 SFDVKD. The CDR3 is CATSDQGGVRTDTQYF. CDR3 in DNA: TGTGCCACCAGTGATCAAGGGGGTGTGAGGACAGATACGCAGTATTTT.

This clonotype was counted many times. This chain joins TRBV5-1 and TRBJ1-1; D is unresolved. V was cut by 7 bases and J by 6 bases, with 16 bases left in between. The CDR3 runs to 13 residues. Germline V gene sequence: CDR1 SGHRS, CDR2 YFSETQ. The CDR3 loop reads CASGSSRVAEAFF. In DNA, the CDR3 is TGCGCCAGCGGCAGCTCCCGGGTGGCTGAAGCTTTCTTT.

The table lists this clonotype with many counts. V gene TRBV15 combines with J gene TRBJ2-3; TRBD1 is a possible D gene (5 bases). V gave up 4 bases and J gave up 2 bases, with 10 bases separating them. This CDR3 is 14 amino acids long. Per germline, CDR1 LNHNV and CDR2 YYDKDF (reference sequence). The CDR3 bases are TGTGCCACCAGCATGAGACAGTCCACAGATACGCAGTATTTT. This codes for CATSMRQSTDTQYF.

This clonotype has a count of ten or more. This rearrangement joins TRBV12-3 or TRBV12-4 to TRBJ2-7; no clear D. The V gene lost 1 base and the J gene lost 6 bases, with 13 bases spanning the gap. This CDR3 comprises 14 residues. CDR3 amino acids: CASSLEHDWGEQYF. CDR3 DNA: TGTGCCAGCAGTTTAGAACACGACTGGGGCGAGCAGTACTTC.

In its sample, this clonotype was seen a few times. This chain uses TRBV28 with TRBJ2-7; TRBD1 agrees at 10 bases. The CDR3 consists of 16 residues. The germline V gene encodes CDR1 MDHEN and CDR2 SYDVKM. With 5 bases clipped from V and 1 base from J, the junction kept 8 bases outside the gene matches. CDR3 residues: CASSTTGTGVSYEQYF. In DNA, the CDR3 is TGTGCCAGCAGTACTACCGGGACAGGGGTTTCCTACGAGCAGTACTTC. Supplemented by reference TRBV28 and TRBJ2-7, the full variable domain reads DVKVTQSSRYLVKRTGEKVFLECVQDMDHENMFWYRQDPGLGLRLIYFSYDVKMKEKGDIPEGYSVSREKKERFSLILESASTNQTSMYLCASSTTGTGVSYEQYFGPGTRLTVT.